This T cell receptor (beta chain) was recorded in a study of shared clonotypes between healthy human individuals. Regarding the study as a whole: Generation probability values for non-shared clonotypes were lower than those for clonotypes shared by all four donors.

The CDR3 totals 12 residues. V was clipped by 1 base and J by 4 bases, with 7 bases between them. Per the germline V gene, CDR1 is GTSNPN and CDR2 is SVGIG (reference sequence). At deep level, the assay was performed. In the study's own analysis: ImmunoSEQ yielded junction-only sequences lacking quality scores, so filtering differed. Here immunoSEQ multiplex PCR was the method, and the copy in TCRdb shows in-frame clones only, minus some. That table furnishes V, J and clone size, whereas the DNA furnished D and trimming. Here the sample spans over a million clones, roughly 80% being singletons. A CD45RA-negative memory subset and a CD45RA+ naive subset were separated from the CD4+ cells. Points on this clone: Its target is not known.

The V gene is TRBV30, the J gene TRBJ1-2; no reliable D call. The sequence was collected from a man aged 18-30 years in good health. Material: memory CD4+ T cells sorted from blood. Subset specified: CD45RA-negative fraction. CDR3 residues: CAWSGSGYGYTF. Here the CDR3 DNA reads TGTGCCTGGAGTGGGTCTGGCTATGGCTACACCTTC.